This T cell receptor beta chain is from a study of metastatic and nonmetastatic thyroid tumors. Prior to thyroid surgery, none of the patients had received any treatment. This clone is labeled as medium-sized (0.01 to 0.1%). CDR1 is DFQATT, CDR2 SNEGSKA, per germline (reference sequence). The CDR3 has 14 amino acids. J was trimmed by 4 bases and V by 0 bases; bases with no gene match: 5. MiXCR re-clonotyped the PCR reads for TCRdb. Of 15,000 to 20,000 clones listed, about 35% are singletons. What was sequenced was tumor tissue. This rearrangement joins TRBV20-1 to TRBJ1-1, with 7 bases identical to TRBD1. The source of this sequence is a female donor with papillary thyroid cancer or a benign thyroid nodule (not recorded which). Some clones in this sample may be carry-over from other donors' samples. The CDR3 loop is CSARDKGASTEAFF. CDR3 coding DNA: TGCAGTGCTAGAGATAAGGGGGCGAGCACTGAAGCTTTCTTT.